Listed below are T cell receptor beta chains from one sample, sequenced in a study of blood T cell repertoires in COVID-19. Sequenced by immunoSEQ multiplex PCR; TCRdb stores in-frame clones only, minus some. Among roughly 150,000 clones listed, roughly 78% were seen once. The sequenced sample was PBMCs or T cells enriched from blood (not recorded which). The receptors derive from an older woman in a cohort exposed to, infected with or recovered from COVID-19 (not recorded which). Both conserved end residues are part of each CDR3. Fields, in order: clone size, D gene, J gene, V gene, CDR3 protein, CDR3 DNA. D genes are given only for firm matches. Size values are once, few and many counts, or a class for expanded clones, and some rows have none.

-	-	TRBJ2-5	TRBV7-6	CASGRWGETQYF	TGTGCCAGCGGGAGGTGGGGAGAGACCCAGTACTTC
once	-	TRBJ1-6	TRBV5-1	CASSLWGQPDSPLHF	TGCGCCAGCAGCTTGTGGGGACAACCTGACTCACCCCTCCACTTT
-	-	TRBJ2-1	TRBV14	CASSQDFGVPFF	TGTGCCAGCAGCCAAGATTTCGGGGTTCCGTTCTTC
-	-	TRBJ1-6	TRBV12-3/TRBV12-4	CASRQTLGPLHF	TGTGCCAGCAGACAGACCCTTGGGCCCCTCCACTTT
-	TRBD1	TRBJ1-3	TRBV28	CASSTTGRGNTIYF	TGTGCCAGCAGCACGACAGGGAGGGGAAACACCATATATTTT
-	TRBD1	TRBJ2-7	TRBV7-6	CASSYTGAYEQYF	TGTGCCAGCAGCTACACAGGGGCATACGAGCAGTACTTC
-	-	TRBJ2-3	TRBV18	CASSQPGADTQYF	TGTGCCAGCTCACAGCCAGGGGCAGATACGCAGTATTTT
-	-	TRBJ2-5	TRBV5-6	CASSLVQLGETQYF	TGTGCCAGCAGCTTGGTACAGCTGGGAGAGACCCAGTACTTC
-	-	TRBJ2-1	TRBV28	CASSLGGSGYNEQFF	TGTGCCAGCAGTCTCGGGGGTAGCGGTTACAATGAGCAGTTCTTC
once	TRBD1	TRBJ2-7	TRBV7-2	CASSFTTGPSEQYF	TGTGCCAGCAGCTTTACGACAGGGCCAAGCGAGCAGTACTTC
-	TRBD1	TRBJ1-3	TRBV5-1	CASSLGTGENTIYF	TGCGCCAGCAGCTTGGGGACAGGGGAAAACACCATATATTTT
-	-	TRBJ2-1	TRBV5-1	CASSLVQSSYNEQFF	TGCGCCAGCAGCTTGGTACAGAGCTCCTACAATGAGCAGTTCTTC
once	-	TRBJ2-3	TRBV7-2	CASSLYYTDTQYF	TGTGCCAGCAGCTTATACTACACAGATACGCAGTATTTT
-	-	TRBJ1-1	TRBV9	CASSVGETEAFF	TGTGCCAGCAGCGTAGGCGAGACTGAAGCTTTCTTT
-	TRBD1	TRBJ1-2	TRBV7-2	CASSHYRGEDGYTF	TGTGCCAGCAGTCATTACAGGGGGGAGGATGGCTACACCTTC
-	TRBD2	TRBJ2-3	TRBV20-1	CSASRGGTDTQYF	TGCAGTGCTAGTCGGGGGGGTACAGATACGCAGTATTTT
-	-	TRBJ2-7	TRBV7-2	CASSLVMTEYEQYF	TGTGCCAGCAGCTTAGTGATGACAGAATACGAGCAGTACTTC
-	TRBD2	TRBJ2-3	TRBV10-3	CAIAGLAGGADTQYF	TGTGCCATTGCGGGACTAGCGGGAGGAGCAGATACGCAGTATTTT
-	TRBD1	TRBJ2-7	TRBV19	CASSIATGGSRYEQYF	TGTGCCAGTAGTATAGCGACAGGGGGGTCCCGCTACGAGCAGTACTTC
few	TRBD1	TRBJ2-3	TRBV9	CASSEGQILNTQYF	TGTGCCAGCAGCGAGGGACAGATCTTAAATACGCAGTATTTT
-	TRBD2	TRBJ2-7	TRBV5-1	CASSPEATSGKEQYF	TGCGCCAGCAGCCCCGAAGCGACTAGCGGGAAAGAGCAGTACTTC
-	-	TRBJ1-1	TRBV7-9	CASSLGGHTEAFF	TGTGCCAGCAGCTTAGGAGGGCATACTGAAGCTTTCTTT
-	-	TRBJ2-6	TRBV4-1	CASSQLDFIGSGANVLTF	TGCGCCAGCAGCCAGTTAGATTTCATCGGCTCTGGGGCCAACGTCCTGACTTTC
few	-	TRBJ2-2	TRBV11-3	CASSLDGVSSGPFTGELFF	TGTGCCAGCAGCTTAGATGGTGTTTCAAGCGGACCGTTCACCGGGGAGCTGTTTTTT
-	-	TRBJ2-7	TRBV6-5	CASKREPLGYEQYF	TGTGCCAGCAAAAGGGAGCCGTTGGGGTACGAGCAGTACTTC
-	-	TRBJ1-5	TRBV12-2	CASRLARLIILGGPQHF	TGTGCAAGTCGCTTAGCGCGGCTCATTATACTAGGAGGACCCCAGCATTTT
-	-	TRBJ1-1	TRBV6-5	CASSYLQGNTEAFF	TGTGCCAGCAGTTATTTACAGGGTAACACTGAAGCTTTCTTT
-	-	TRBJ2-1	TRBV24-1	CATSDTPGHTHNEQFF	TGTGCCACCAGTGATACTCCGGGACATACACACAATGAGCAGTTCTTC
once	TRBD1	TRBJ1-2	TRBV3-1/TRBV3-2	CASSRSLRTGDRGYTF	TGTGCCAGCAGCCGGAGCCTAAGAACAGGGGACAGAGGCTACACCTTC
-	-	TRBJ1-5	TRBV12-3/TRBV12-4	CASSKGEQPQHF	TGTGCCAGCAGTAAGGGAGAGCAGCCCCAGCATTTT
-	TRBD1	TRBJ1-1	TRBV7-9	CASRDRGKTEAFF	TGTGCCAGCAGGGACAGGGGTAAAACTGAAGCTTTCTTT
-	-	TRBJ2-7	TRBV6-5	CATRLDRTYEQYF	TGTGCCACCAGACTTGACAGGACCTACGAGCAGTACTTC
-	TRBD2	TRBJ2-3	TRBV28	CASSFWYGWSSGSVSADTQYF	TGTGCCAGCAGTTTCTGGTATGGGTGGTCTAGCGGGAGCGTAAGCGCAGATACGCAGTATTTT
few	-	TRBJ2-7	TRBV20-1	CSASRQAEEQYF	TGCAGTGCTAGTAGGCAGGCTGAGGAGCAGTACTTC
-	-	TRBJ1-5	TRBV27	CASSLDLTGPQHF	TGTGCCAGCAGTTTAGACCTAACGGGGCCCCAGCATTTT
-	-	TRBJ1-5	TRBV18	CASSGSRDGQPQHF	TGTGCCAGCTCAGGGTCCCGGGATGGTCAGCCCCAGCATTTT
-	TRBD1	TRBJ1-1	TRBV9	CASSATGYANTEAFF	TGTGCCAGCAGTGCGACAGGGTATGCGAACACTGAAGCTTTCTTT
-	TRBD1	TRBJ2-7	TRBV18	CASSPPTGDRAGEQYF	TGTGCCAGCTCACCACCCACAGGGGACAGGGCGGGCGAGCAGTACTTC
-	TRBD1	TRBJ2-7	TRBV6-5	CASRVPGQRSYEQYF	TGTGCCAGCAGGGTCCCGGGACAGCGCTCCTACGAGCAGTACTTC
-	TRBD2	TRBJ2-1	TRBV9	CASSVVDSGSDEQFF	TGTGCCAGCAGCGTAGTGGATAGCGGGAGTGATGAGCAGTTCTTC
-	TRBD1	TRBJ2-7	TRBV6-5	CASSLDRATYEQYF	TGTGCCAGCAGTCTTGACAGGGCTACCTACGAGCAGTACTTC
-	-	TRBJ2-4	TRBV12-3/TRBV12-4	CASGSQNIQYF	TGTGCCAGCGGGAGCCAAAACATTCAGTACTTC
-	-	TRBJ1-2	TRBV7-8	CASSLGQALPINYGYTF	TGTGCCAGCAGCTTAGGGCAGGCGCTGCCGATTAACTATGGCTACACCTTC
-	-	TRBJ1-2	TRBV6-5	CASSYSTGLNGYTF	TGTGCCAGCAGTTACTCTACAGGGTTAAATGGCTACACCTTC
-	TRBD1	TRBJ1-2	TRBV24-1	CATSDPGQGDSYGYTF	TGTGCCACCAGTGACCCCGGACAGGGGGATAGCTATGGCTACACCTTC
-	-	TRBJ1-1	TRBV3-1/TRBV3-2	CASSQFSTGAELNTEAFF	TGTGCCAGCAGCCAATTCTCGACAGGAGCCGAACTGAACACTGAAGCTTTCTTT
-	-	TRBJ2-1	TRBV2	CASSLLVGNEQFF	TGTGCCAGCAGTTTACTAGTAGGAAATGAGCAGTTCTTC
-	-	TRBJ1-1	TRBV27	CASWREGLPIAEAFF	TGTGCCAGCTGGAGGGAGGGTCTTCCGATCGCTGAAGCTTTCTTT
-	-	TRBJ1-6	TRBV7-6	CASSLGGDSPLHF	TGTGCCAGCAGCCTGGGGGGTGATTCACCCCTCCACTTT
-	-	TRBJ1-3	TRBV5-1	CASSNAGSLGNTIYF	TGCGCCAGCAGCAATGCAGGGTCTCTGGGAAACACCATATATTTT
-	-	TRBJ2-2	TRBV28	CASSYPTAGELFF	TGTGCCAGCAGTTACCCGACAGCCGGGGAGCTGTTTTTT
-	-	TRBJ1-1	TRBV7-9	CASSQQAGNTEAFF	TGTGCCAGCAGCCAGCAGGCGGGGAACACTGAAGCTTTCTTT
-	-	TRBJ2-3	TRBV2	CASSERGPDTQYF	TGTGCCAGCAGTGAGCGGGGACCAGATACGCAGTATTTT
-	TRBD1	TRBJ2-1	TRBV5-1	CASSPGQGVDEQFF	TGCGCCAGCAGCCCCGGACAGGGGGTCGATGAGCAGTTCTTC
-	-	TRBJ2-3	TRBV5-1	CASSRSGTDTQYF	TGCGCCAGCAGCAGATCCGGGACAGATACGCAGTATTTT
-	-	TRBJ1-6	TRBV11-2	CASSSSNSPLHF	TGTGCCAGCAGCTCATCCAATTCACCCCTCCACTTT
-	TRBD1	TRBJ1-2	TRBV2	CASSGSGQGGGYTF	TGTGCCAGCAGTGGCAGTGGACAGGGTGGGGGCTACACCTTC